The present TCR beta chain was sequenced within a study of response to subunit inactivated influenza vaccine (dated by TCRdb to 2017 to 2018). Background for the entire study: The study used deep quantitative T cell receptor repertoire profiling to track responses to a trivalent subunit inactivated influenza vaccine. Results and caveats for the whole study, not just this receptor: The authors suggested that each seasonal influenza vaccination may recruit only a limited number of new T cells.

Library construction relied on RT-PCR. Sequenced using an Illumina HiSeq 2500. Using fastp trimming at Q25 and MiXCR clonotype assembly, TCRdb reanalyzed the public sequencing data and kept in-frame beta chains. Identical CDR3 protein sequences are pooled into one entry, listed with their most common genes and DNA. The table for this sample lists approximately 170,000 distinct CDR3 sequences; more than 10% of them were counted only once. The biggest ten clones account for 25% to 35% of the sample. Of note for this clonotype: Its binding antigen is unknown. It has no much larger one-base neighbor in the sample; base qualities were not kept.

As encoded in the germline V gene, CDR1 is WSHSY while CDR2 is SAAADI. V has 2 bases trimmed and J has 4 bases trimmed; junction bases matching no gene number 12. The CDR3 starts with the cysteine, ends with the phenylalanine, and has 19 residues. Left in the record is the CDR3 DNA by itself, 57 bases read in frame from the first base. These records were also assigned to another study, of T cells expressing NK-cell markers. Taken from the second paper: 5'RACE template switching, by which a universal primer site and unique molecular identifiers were added, was used to make TCR beta cDNA libraries. Three sorted T-cell subsets (CD3+CD56+NKG2C+, CD3+CD56+NKG2C- and CD3+CD56-NKG2C+) from about 8 donors had their TCR beta-chain repertoires profiled. Seven of the eight sequenced donors were HCMV-seropositive and one was HCMV-seronegative. To restrict sorting to alphabetaTCR-expressing T cells, an anti-gammadeltaTCR antibody was added in several experiments. In 5 to 7 donors, the dominant CD3+CD56+NKG2C+ clonotypes were found to rank among the top 10 CD8+ clonotypes and to make up 1.0-7.0% of CD8+ T cells. Those dominant clonotypes were again the most abundant among CD3+CD56-NKG2C+ cells in a few donors, at 28.3-60.1%. Whether the expanded NKG2C-expressing T cell clones were specific for HCMV antigens was left unclear. The eight sequenced donors were randomly selected healthy volunteers, three men and five women. A commercial ELISA kit detecting HCMV-specific IgG in serum was used to determine HCMV serostatus. Ficoll density gradient centrifugation was used to isolate peripheral blood mononuclear cells from blood. CD4+ and CD8+ T cells were isolated from PBMC by magnetic immunoseparation with Miltenyi isolation kits. cDNA synthesis was primed from the TCR beta constant segment and was followed by two successive PCR amplification steps. The libraries were sequenced on Illumina HiSeq 2000/2500, MiSeq or NextSeq, producing 2 x 150 bp reads. MIGEC was used to demultiplex reads and group reads by UMI, and MiTCR was used to assemble and quantify clonotypes. To remove erroneous sequences, TCR cDNA sequences were retained only when supported by two or more reads. The tcR package was used for downstream repertoire analysis, and clonotypes were matched between fractions using CDR3 nucleotide sequence together with V segment. VDJmatch was used to annotate antigen specificity against VDJdb, with one amino acid substitution allowed in CDR3.

In this chain, TRBV10-2 is recombined with TRBJ2-1, with TRBD2 matching 12 junction bases. This clonotype originated in a man aged 50 to 59 who received an inactivated influenza vaccine. Donor details come from another sample of the same person, matched by shared clones. Specimen: CD8+ T cells sorted from PBMCs, collected about 12 days after vaccination. The CDR3 protein sequence reads: CASSEDRLAGGPVYNEQFF. The nucleotide sequence reads TGCGCCAGCAGTGAGGATCGCCTAGCGGGGGGGCCCGTTTACAATGAGCAGTTCTTC.